One sample yielded the 31 T cell receptor beta chains listed below, sequenced in a study of human T cells and chemical hapten exposure (dated by TCRdb to the early 2020s). The method behind the library was RACE. The sequencing machine was a NextSeq 500. The public reads were reprocessed in TCRdb via fastp at Q25 and MiXCR, keeping in-frame beta chains. Records with the same CDR3 protein are collapsed into one entry carrying the most frequent genes and DNA. Counted in this sample were 210,000 or so distinct CDR3 sequences; around 23% of them appeared once. The ten largest make up 2% to 3% of the sample. The sample's time point label is to be understood as: patch test 3, about 24 weeks after DPC sensitization. This sample's treatment or condition label indicates: therapeutic diphenylcyclopropenone sensitization with weekly scalp DPC. Sequenced here: whole blood, sampled in connection with sensitization to the hapten diphenylcyclopropenone (DPC). These receptors all come from a woman aged 40 to 50 with alopecia areata. Some clones in this sample may be carry-over from other donors' samples.

V is TRBV27 and J is TRBJ2-2; a weak D match, TRBD2 (7 bases). Germline V gene data show CDR1 as MNHEY and CDR2 as SMNVEV (reference sequence). V was shortened by 5 bases and J by 2 bases, with 12 bases between the two germline ends. The CDR3 spans 15 residues. The CDR3 sequence: CASSQGTINTGELFF. CDR3 in DNA: TGTGCCAGCAGTCAGGGGACTATCAACACCGGGGAGCTGTTTTTT.

V gene TRBV28 combines with J gene TRBJ2-7; D remains unclear. The germline V gene encodes CDR1 MDHEN and CDR2 SYDVKM. V was shortened by 2 bases and J by 10 bases, with 15 bases between the two germline ends. The CDR3 covers 13 residues. The CDR3 DNA is TGTGCCAGCAGTTTAGTCAGCGCCAGTCCCCAGTACTTC. Protein product: CASSLVSASPQYF.

This clonotype was detected only a few times. CDR3 amino acids: CASRSDSRDTEAFF. The CDR3 region has the DNA TGTGCCAGCAGATCGGACAGCCGAGACACTGAAGCTTTCTTT. The V call is TRBV5-4, the J call TRBJ1-1, with a possible D match to TRBD1 (6 bases). V shed 5 bases and J shed 3 bases, with 14 bases lying between them. The CDR3 covers 14 residues. Germline CDR1 is SGHNT and CDR2 is YYREEE (reference sequence).

Only a few counts were recorded for this clonotype. The gene calls are TRBV18 and TRBJ2-5, with 8 bases fitting TRBD1. Germline V gene data show CDR1 as KGHSH and CDR2 as LQKENI. The CDR3 consists of 15 residues. V lost 6 bases and J lost 2; bases outside the gene matches: 8. In DNA, the CDR3 is TGTGCCAGCTCTCCGCTCGGGACAGGACAAGAGACCCAGTACTTC. Translation gives CASSPLGTGQETQYF. Full variable domain (rest looked up from reference TRBV18 and TRBJ2-5): NAGVMQNPRHLVRRRGQEARLRCSPMKGHSHVYWYRQLPEEGLKFMVYLQKENIIDESGMPKERFSAEFPKEGPSILRIQQVVRGDSAAYFCASSPLGTGQETQYFGPGTRLLVL.

The rearrangement joins TRBV7-8 to TRBJ2-7; TRBD2 matches 9 bases. J lost 6 bases, V lost 3 bases, and 3 bases had no gene match. This CDR3 contains 13 residues. Per germline, CDR1 SGHVS and CDR2 FQNEAQ. In DNA form, the CDR3 reads TGTGCCAGCAGCTTGGATAGCGGGAGCGAGCAGTACTTC. It is translated as CASSLDSGSEQYF.

This clonotype was found a few times. J is TRBJ2-4 and V is TRBV7-2; 14 bases map to TRBD2. Unmatched junction bases numbered 10, after V lost 5 bases and J lost 13 bases. Germline V CDR1 and CDR2: SGHTA, FQGNSA. The CDR3 is 15 residues long. The CDR3 loop reads CASSPRLAGGDIQYF. The CDR3 region has the DNA TGTGCCAGCAGCCCTCGACTAGCGGGAGGGGATATACAGTACTTC.

This clonotype was recorded a few times. The chain has TRBV10-3 and TRBJ1-1; D gene unclear. Germline V gene sequence: CDR1 ENHRY, CDR2 SYGVKD. V shed 4 bases and J shed 1 base, with 1 base lying between them. This CDR3 comprises 11 residues. CDR3 DNA sequence: TGTGCCATCAGTGGGAACACTGAAGCTTTCTTT. Amino acid sequence: CAISGNTEAFF.

This clonotype came up a few times. The chain recombines TRBV7-2 with TRBJ2-5; D unclear. The CDR3 contains 14 residues. V was clipped by 4 bases and J by 6 bases, with 15 bases between them. Per the germline V gene, CDR1 is SGHTA and CDR2 is FQGNSA. The CDR3 DNA is TGTGCCAGCAGCTCCGACGGACCCCAGAAGACCCAGTACTTC. It codes for CASSSDGPQKTQYF. Combining the CDR3 with reference TRBV7-2 and TRBJ2-5 gives the whole variable domain GAGVSQSPSNKVTEKGKDVELRCDPISGHTALYWYRQSLGQGLEFLIYFQGNSAPDKSGLPSDRFSAERTGGSVSTLTIQRTQQEDSAVYLCASSSDGPQKTQYFGPGTRLLVL.

This clonotype occurred a few times. The chain carries TRBV20-1 and TRBJ2-3, with 14 bases aligning to TRBD2. The V and J ends lost 3 bases and 4 bases, in that order; junction bases with no gene match: 18. CDR1 DFQATT and CDR2 SNEGSKA come from the germline V gene (reference sequence). The CDR3 contains 20 residues. The DNA for the CDR3 is TGCAGTGCTAGGGCGGACTCCGGGACTAGCGGGAGACTGGGGCCAGATACGCAGTATTTT. This sequence encodes CSARADSGTSGRLGPDTQYF.

The CDR3 sequence: CASSSRGIGGELFF. As DNA, the CDR3 is TGTGCCAGCAGTTCTAGGGGAATTGGCGGGGAGCTGTTTTTT. The rearrangement joins TRBV27 to TRBJ2-2; D is perhaps TRBD1 (5 bases). CDR1 and CDR2 from the germline V gene are MNHEY and SMNVEV (reference sequence). Trimming left V 4 bases short and J 7 bases short, with 13 bases between. The CDR3 runs to 14 residues.

The CDR3 nucleotides are TGTGCCGCCCGCTCCGGGAGTCAGGGGACTGAAGCTTTCTTT. Translating gives CAARSGSQGTEAFF. This rearrangement joins TRBV10-3 to TRBJ1-1; weak D call: TRBD1 (6 bases). CDR1 is ENHRY, CDR2 SYGVKD, per germline. V was shortened by 11 bases and J by 5 bases, with 21 bases between the two germline ends. The CDR3 is 14 amino acids.

This clonotype was seen only a few times. This sequence joins TRBV7-9 and TRBJ2-1, with 13 bases fitting TRBD2. The CDR3 sequence is 15 residues long. CDR1 and CDR2 (germline): SEHNR, FQNEAQ (reference sequence). V lost 5 bases, J lost 9 bases, and 7 bases stayed unmatched. CDR3 coding DNA: TGTGCCAGCAGCCGCGGACTAGCGGGAGTAGGTGAGCAGTTCTTC. Its translation: CASSRGLAGVGEQFF.

The rearrangement joins TRBV6-2 or TRBV6-3 to TRBJ2-4; 11 bases agree with TRBD2. The length of the CDR3 is 14 residues. The V segment lost 7 bases and the J segment 9 bases; nucleotides outside the gene matches: 8. Germline loops: CDR1 MNHEY, CDR2 SVGEGT. CDR3: CASKIGTSGGIQYF. The DNA of the CDR3 is TGTGCCAGCAAGATCGGGACTAGCGGTGGCATTCAGTACTTC.

CDR3 sequence reads: CASSLDRSTQYF. The CDR3 DNA reads as TGCGCCAGCAGCTTGGACAGAAGTACGCAGTATTTT. The chain recombines TRBV5-1 with TRBJ2-3; D not resolved. The CDR3 has 12 amino acids. With 0 bases removed from V and 8 bases from J, the gap between germline ends came to 7 bases. Per germline, CDR1 SGHRS and CDR2 YFSETQ.

The rearrangement links TRBV12-3 or TRBV12-4 to TRBJ2-2; TRBD2 is a possible D gene (6 bases). V lost 5 bases and J lost 6, with 13 bases in between. The CDR3 contains 14 residues. CDR3 protein: CASSPTRIAGELFF. The CDR3 DNA reads TGTGCCAGCAGTCCGACTAGAATCGCCGGGGAGCTGTTTTTT.

This clonotype was seen more than once but under ten times. The V gene is TRBV29-1, the J gene TRBJ1-1; a possible D gene is TRBD1 (5 bases). Per the germline V gene, CDR1 is SQVTM and CDR2 is ANQGSEA. V lost 6 bases to trimming and J lost 5 bases, with 13 bases between them. The CDR3 loop spans 12 amino acids. The CDR3 bases are TGCAGCGTGGCCCATGGGGGGACTGAAGCTTTCTTT. This translates into CSVAHGGTEAFF.

This chain uses TRBV7-2 with TRBJ1-1, with TRBD1 identical over 7 bases. The V segment lost 5 bases and the J segment 5 bases; nucleotides outside the gene matches: 5. This CDR3 comprises 13 residues. CDR1 is SGHTA and CDR2 is FQGNSA in the germline V gene. As DNA, the CDR3 is TGTGCCAGCAGCGTAACAGGGGAGACTGAAGCTTTCTTT. It translates to CASSVTGETEAFF. Full variable domain (missing parts from reference TRBV7-2 and TRBJ1-1): GAGVSQSPSNKVTEKGKDVELRCDPISGHTALYWYRQSLGQGLEFLIYFQGNSAPDKSGLPSDRFSAERTGGSVSTLTIQRTQQEDSAVYLCASSVTGETEAFFGQGTRLTVV.

The chain employs TRBV12-3 or TRBV12-4 and TRBJ1-2; no definite D call. V lost 1 base and J lost 8, with 11 bases in between. The length of the CDR3 is 13 residues. The chain's CDR3 is CASSLGTASGYTF. The CDR3 nucleotides read TGTGCCAGCAGTTTAGGGACGGCAAGCGGCTACACCTTC.

The V call is TRBV20-1, the J call TRBJ2-2; unclear D gene. Germline-derived CDR1 and CDR2 are DFQATT and SNEGSKA (reference sequence). The CDR3 has 15 residues. V lost 1 base and J 0 bases, leaving 9 bases between the germline ends. CDR3 coding DNA: TGCAGTGCTAGAGCGTACACCTCGAACACCGGGGAGCTGTTTTTT. Its translation is CSARAYTSNTGELFF.

The CDR3 DNA is TGTGCCAGCAGCTTAGCCTTGAACAATGAGCAGTTCTTC. Translated, it gives CASSLALNNEQFF. The chain recombines TRBV7-6 with TRBJ2-1, with D unclear. The CDR3 runs 13 residues. Trimming took off 0 bases at V and 5 bases at J, with 5 bases between the two ends. CDR1 and CDR2 from the germline V gene are SGHVS and FNYEAQ.

A few counts support this clonotype. The chain combines TRBV11-1 with TRBJ2-1; 7 nucleotides agree with TRBD2. The germline CDR1 and CDR2 sequences are SGHAT and FQDESV (reference sequence). Trimming removed 3 bases from V and 3 bases from J; junction bases left unmatched: 5. The CDR3 extends over 15 amino acids. The CDR3 reads CASSFSRGFYNEQFF. The CDR3 DNA sequence: TGTGCCAGCAGCTTCTCGCGGGGGTTCTACAATGAGCAGTTCTTC.

The DNA of the CDR3 is TGTGCCAGCCGTCCTACTCTCGGGGCGGGAGGGCCTAATGAGCAGTTCTTC. This sequence encodes CASRPTLGAGGPNEQFF. The V and J genes are TRBV6-2 or TRBV6-3 and TRBJ2-1; 9 bases are a match to TRBD2. From germline, CDR1 is MNHEY and CDR2 SVGEGT. There are 17 residues in the CDR3. V shed 8 bases and J 7 bases; nucleotides not matched to a gene: 18.

The chain employs TRBV7-6 and TRBJ2-7, with D possibly called TRBD1 or TRBD2 (5 bases each). The CDR3 contains 14 residues. V dropped 1 base and J dropped 6 bases, with 13 bases sitting between them. Germline values: CDR1 SGHVS, CDR2 FNYEAQ. The CDR3 loop reads CASSLEQGTGEQYF. In nucleotides, the CDR3 is TGTGCCAGCAGCTTAGAACAAGGGACGGGCGAGCAGTACTTC.

The chain combines TRBV12-3 or TRBV12-4 with TRBJ1-3, with 7 bases lining up with TRBD1. Germline trimming cut 5 bases from V and 3 bases from J; bases unmatched to any gene: 1. The CDR3 is made up of 13 amino acids. CDR3 in DNA: TGTGCCAGCAGTGGACAGGTTGGAAACACCATATATTTT. It translates to CASSGQVGNTIYF.

This sequence joins TRBV11-2 and TRBJ2-3, with TRBD1 as a possible D gene (5 bases). Germline CDR1 reads SGHAT; CDR2 reads FQNNGV. The CDR3 has 13 amino acids. V was clipped by 0 bases and J by 8 bases, with 9 bases between them. As DNA, the CDR3 is TGTGCCAGCAGCTTAGAGCGGACAACTACGCAGTATTTT. It is translated as CASSLERTTTQYF.

This clonotype was seen more than once but under ten times. This sequence joins TRBV11-2 and TRBJ2-1; 10 nucleotides align to TRBD2. With V trimmed by 0 bases and J by 15 bases, 11 bases remained unmatched. CDR1 is SGHAT and CDR2 is FQNNGV in the germline V gene. There are 15 residues in the CDR3. As DNA, the CDR3 is TGTGCCAGCAGCTTAGATGGGACTAGCGCCTTAGGGGTGTTCTTC. Its protein is CASSLDGTSALGVFF. The full variable domain, completed using reference TRBV11-2 and TRBJ2-1, is EAGVAQSPRYKIIEKRQSVAFWCNPISGHATLYWYQQILGQGPKLLIQFQNNGVVDDSQLPKDRFSAERLKGVDSTLKIQPAKLEDSAVYLCASSLDGTSALGVFFGPGTRLTVL.

The chain carries TRBV29-1 and TRBJ1-2; TRBD1 aligns across 11 bases. The trim removed 3 bases at V and 2 bases at J, leaving 11 bases unmatched. Germline CDR1 is SQVTM and CDR2 is ANQGSEA. The CDR3 spans 17 residues. The CDR3 region has the DNA TGCAGCGTTGAGAACGATTGGGACAGGGGGACGAACTATGGCTACACCTTC. It is translated as CSVENDWDRGTNYGYTF. The whole variable domain, filled in from reference TRBV29-1 and TRBJ1-2, reads SAVISQKPSRDICQRGTSLTIQCQVDSQVTMMFWYRQQPGQSLTLIATANQGSEATYESGFVIDKFPISRPNLTFSTLTVSNMSPEDSSIYLCSVENDWDRGTNYGYTFGSGTRLTVV.

The chain recombines TRBV28 with TRBJ2-5; TRBD1 matches at 7 bases. Unmatched junction bases numbered 9, after V lost 8 bases and J lost 6 bases. Germline values: CDR1 MDHEN, CDR2 SYDVKM. The CDR3 is made up of 13 amino acids. The CDR3 nucleotides read TGTGCCAGCGTCGCCGGGACAGCAAAGACCCAGTACTTC. Translated: CASVAGTAKTQYF.

This clonotype was counted many times. The gene calls are TRBV29-1 and TRBJ2-7; TRBD1 aligns across 10 bases. CDR1 is SQVTM and CDR2 is ANQGSEA in the germline V gene. This CDR3 is built from 12 residues. Trimming at V came to 7 bases and at J to 5 bases, leaving 5 bases not matched to a gene. The CDR3 spells CSGGTGENEQYF. The CDR3 coding sequence is TGCAGCGGGGGGACAGGGGAGAACGAGCAGTACTTC.

CDR3: CASSPTARATQYF. The CDR3 nucleotides read TGTGCCAGCAGCCCGACAGCTAGGGCTACGCAGTATTTT. V gene TRBV6-2 or TRBV6-3 combines with J gene TRBJ2-3, with D perhaps matching TRBD1 (5 bases). V was clipped by 6 bases and J by 8 bases, with 15 bases between them. Germline V lookup: CDR1 MNHEY, CDR2 SVGEGT. CDR3 length: 13 amino acids.

The chain couples TRBV28 to TRBJ2-7, with 7 bases fitting TRBD2. Germline V CDR1 and CDR2: MDHEN, SYDVKM. J lost 3 bases, V lost 2 bases, and 7 bases had no gene match. The CDR3 is 15 residues long. The CDR3 DNA is TGTGCCAGCAGTTTACCGACTAGCCGATACTACGAGCAGTACTTC. Translated: CASSLPTSRYYEQYF.